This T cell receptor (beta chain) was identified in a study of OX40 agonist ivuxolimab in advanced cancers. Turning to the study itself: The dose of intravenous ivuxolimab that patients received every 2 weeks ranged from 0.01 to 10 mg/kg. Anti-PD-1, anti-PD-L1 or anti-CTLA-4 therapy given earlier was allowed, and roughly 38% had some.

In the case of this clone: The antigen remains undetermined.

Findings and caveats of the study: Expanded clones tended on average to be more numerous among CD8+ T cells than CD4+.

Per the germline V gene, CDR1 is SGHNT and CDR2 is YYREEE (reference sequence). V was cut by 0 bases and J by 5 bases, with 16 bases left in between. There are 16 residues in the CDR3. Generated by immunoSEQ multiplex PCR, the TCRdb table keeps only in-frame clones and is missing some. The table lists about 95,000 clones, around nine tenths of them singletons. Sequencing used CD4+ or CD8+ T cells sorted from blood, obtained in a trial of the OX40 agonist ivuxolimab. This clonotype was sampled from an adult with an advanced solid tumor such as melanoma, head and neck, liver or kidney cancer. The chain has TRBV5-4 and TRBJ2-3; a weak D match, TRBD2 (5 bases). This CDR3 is CASSLAKREREDTQYF. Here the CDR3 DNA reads TGTGCCAGCAGCTTGGCCAAGAGGGAAAGGGAAGATACGCAGTATTTT.